This T cell receptor beta chain was retrieved from a study of shared clonotypes between healthy human individuals. Overall study context: Plates per donor: three CD4 naive, three CD4 memory, two CD8 naive, one CD8 memory.

Findings of the study overall: The four-donor shared clonotypes exceeded non-shared clonotypes in generation probability, with non-shared ones scoring lower. Across subsets, estimated richness was generally greater for naive than for memory populations.

For every subset, genomic DNA was evenly distributed across several immunoSEQ plates. Here immunoSEQ multiplex PCR was the method, and the copy in TCRdb shows in-frame clones only, minus some. The data show 1.5 million to 2.5 million clones, over 85% seen once. Of note for this clone: Its antigen is unidentified. Other DNA variants within this sample encode the same CDR3.

Naive-designated CD8 cells lacked CD45RO, were positively enriched for CCR7, and omitted terminally differentiated effector memory CD45RA+ cells. V was clipped by 0 bases and J by 4 bases, with 7 bases between them. The CDR3 length is 13 residues. Germline lookup yields CDR1 SGDLS and CDR2 YYNGEE. The sequenced sample was naive CD8+ T cells sorted from blood. This receptor was obtained from a man younger than 30 in good health. The chain links TRBV9 to TRBJ2-5; D unclear. CDR3 bases: TGTGCCAGCAGCGTAGATAGCCCAGAGACCCAGTACTTC. Translated, it gives CASSVDSPETQYF.